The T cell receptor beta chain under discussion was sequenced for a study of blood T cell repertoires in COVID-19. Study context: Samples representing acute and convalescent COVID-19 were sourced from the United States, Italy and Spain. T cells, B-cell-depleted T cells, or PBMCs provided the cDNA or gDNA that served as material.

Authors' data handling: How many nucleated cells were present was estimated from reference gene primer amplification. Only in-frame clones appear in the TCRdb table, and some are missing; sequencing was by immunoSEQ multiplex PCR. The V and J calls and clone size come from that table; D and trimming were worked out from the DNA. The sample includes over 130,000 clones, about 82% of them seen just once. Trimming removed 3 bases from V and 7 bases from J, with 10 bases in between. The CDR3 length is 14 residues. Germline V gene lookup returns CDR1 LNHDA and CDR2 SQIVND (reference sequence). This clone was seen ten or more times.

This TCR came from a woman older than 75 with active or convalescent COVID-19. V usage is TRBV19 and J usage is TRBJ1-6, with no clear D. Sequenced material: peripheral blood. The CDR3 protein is CASSIAGLNSPLHF. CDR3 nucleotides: TGTGCCAGTAGTATCGCGGGCCTCAATTCACCCCTCCACTTT. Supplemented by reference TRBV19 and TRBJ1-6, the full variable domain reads DGGITQSPKYLFRKEGQNVTLSCEQNLNHDAMYWYRQDPGQGLRLIYYSQIVNDFQKGDIAEGYSVSREKKESFPLTVTSAQKNPTAFYLCASSIAGLNSPLHFGNGTRLTVT.